Shown below are 8 T cell receptor beta chains from a single sample sequenced in a study of cytotoxic CD8 clonotypes in ibrutinib-treated CLL. Profiling relied on immunoSEQ multiplex PCR, and the TCRdb table lists in-frame clones only, not all of them. Altogether roughly 130,000 clones are present, around 80% being singletons, with the ten largest covering 13%. The specimen comprised PBMCs, sampled after 12 months of ibrutinib treatment. These receptors were taken from a human donor with chronic lymphocytic leukemia.

The rearrangement uses TRBV7-9 and TRBJ1-1, with 7 bases aligning to TRBD1. The CDR3 covers 12 residues. Germline V lookup: CDR1 SEHNR, CDR2 FQNEAQ (reference sequence). The junction had 7 bases not matched to a gene; V was cut back by 4 bases and J by 11 bases. The chain's CDR3 is CASSWDSGRAFF. CDR3 DNA: TGTGCCAGCAGCTGGGACAGCGGGAGGGCTTTCTTT.

This clone was detected only once. The V call is TRBV4-2, the J call TRBJ1-2; possible D gene TRBD1, 5 bases. Deletions cut 1 base from V and 3 bases from J, with 18 bases between. The length of the CDR3 is 17 residues. CDR1 and CDR2 (germline): LGHNA, YNFKEQ. The CDR3 protein is CASSQAVRRGRDYGYTF. In nucleotides, the CDR3 is TGTGCCAGCAGCCAAGCGGTGAGAAGGGGAAGGGACTATGGCTACACCTTC.

The chain couples TRBV2 to TRBJ2-1; 10 positions match TRBD1. Looked up from germline, CDR1 is SNHLY and CDR2 is FYNNEI. The CDR3 sequence is 15 residues long. V shed 5 bases, J shed 4 bases, and the junction held 5 bases outside the gene matches. The CDR3 reads CASSRDRGSYNEQFF. The CDR3 coding sequence is TGTGCCAGCAGTAGGGACAGGGGAAGTTACAATGAGCAGTTCTTC.

The rearrangement uses TRBV7-2 and TRBJ1-1, with D unclear. CDR3 size: 13 residues. V shed 2 bases and J shed 3 bases, with 7 bases lying between them. CDR1 is SGHTA and CDR2 is FQGNSA in the germline V gene. CDR3 amino acids: CASSLQRDTEAFF. Here the CDR3 DNA reads TGTGCCAGCAGCTTACAACGAGACACTGAAGCTTTCTTT.

The chain couples TRBV18 to TRBJ2-1; TRBD1 matches 8 bases. Germline V lookup: CDR1 KGHSH, CDR2 LQKENI. V was pared by 2 bases and J by 8 bases, with 5 bases of the junction left unmatched. The CDR3 covers 14 residues. CDR3 nucleotide sequence: TGTGCCAGCTCACCAAGGACAGGGACGGATGAGCAGTTCTTC. It translates to CASSPRTGTDEQFF.

This rearrangement joins TRBV4-1 to TRBJ1-2; D remains unclear. V dropped 5 bases and J dropped 3 bases, with 22 bases sitting between them. This CDR3 is 17 amino acids long. Germline V gene data show CDR1 as MGHRA and CDR2 as YSYEKL. The CDR3 is CASSETLRSVGHYGYTF. The CDR3 bases are TGCGCCAGCAGCGAAACCCTTAGGTCTGTAGGGCACTATGGCTACACCTTC.

The chain employs TRBV7-8 and TRBJ1-2, with a possible D match to TRBD1 (5 bases). CDR3 size: 18 residues. Germline V gene sequence: CDR1 SGHVS, CDR2 FQNEAQ. Trimming took 2 bases from V and 7 from J, leaving 26 bases between them. This CDR3 is CASSLRIRDSKRSGGYTF. For the CDR3, the DNA is TGTGCCAGCAGCTTAAGAATTCGGGACTCCAAGCGTAGCGGTGGCTACACCTTC. The variable domain in full, with the rest retrieved from reference TRBV7-8 and TRBJ1-2, is GAGVSQSPRYKVAKRGQDVALRCDPISGHVSLFWYQQALGQGPEFLTYFQNEAQLDKSGLPSDRFFAERPEGSVSTLKIQRTQQEDSAVYLCASSLRIRDSKRSGGYTFGSGTRLTVV.

The chain uses TRBV28 and TRBJ2-1; the D gene is possibly TRBD1 (5 bases). Germline lookup yields CDR1 MDHEN and CDR2 SYDVKM. V lost 6 bases and J lost 4, with 10 bases in between. The CDR3 contains 13 residues. The CDR3 protein is CASSPTGYNEQFF. In DNA form, the CDR3 reads TGTGCCAGCAGCCCCACAGGATACAATGAGCAGTTCTTC.